The next 18 T cell receptor beta chains were all read from a single sample in a study of post-analysis software for immune sequencing data. Included in the TCR beta cDNA libraries were unique molecular identifiers. MiXCR was run by TCRdb on the PCR reads, yielding one entry per CDR3 protein. The data show about 460,000 distinct CDR3 sequences, around 40% seen once. For these TCRs, the target antigens are not known. Study-wide results and limits: With TRBV5-6, TRBV5-1 and TRBV20-1 included, 4 or 5 TRBV segments were more frequent in patients than in controls.

The sequenced sample consisted of blood. These receptors came from a girl under 18 with multiple sclerosis.

The chain recombines TRBV4-1 with TRBJ2-4, with D uncertain. CDR3 length: 17 residues. Between the trimmed V and J ends, which lost 2 bases and 0 bases, there was a span of 14 bases. Germline lookup yields CDR1 MGHRA and CDR2 YSYEKL. CDR3 DNA: TGCGCCAGCAGCCAACCCGCGGTTCGTCTAGCCAAAAACATTCAGTACTTC. Translating gives CASSQPAVRLAKNIQYF.

This sequence joins TRBV9 and TRBJ1-2; no clear D gene. CDR3 length: 13 amino acids. Per the germline V gene, CDR1 is SGDLS and CDR2 is YYNGEE. V lost 3 bases to trimming and J lost 4 bases, with 10 bases between them. The CDR3 region is CASSEKATYGYTF. The DNA for the CDR3 is TGTGCCAGCAGCGAGAAAGCGACCTATGGCTACACCTTC.

The CDR3: CSASSKNIQYF. For the CDR3, the DNA is TGCAGTGCTAGTTCCAAAAACATTCAGTACTTC. The chain recombines TRBV20-1 with TRBJ2-4, with D unresolved. The V gene's germline CDR1 is DFQATT and CDR2 SNEGSKA (reference sequence). Deletions cut 3 bases from V and 2 bases from J, with 2 bases between. The CDR3 is 11 residues long.

For this clonotype: The junction does not match germline at one end; this may be a read error. The chain couples TRBV5-1 to TRBJ2-3, with 7 bases aligning to TRBD1. Looked up from germline, CDR1 is SGHRS and CDR2 is YFSETQ. This CDR3 has 16 residues. Written as DNA, the CDR3 is TGCGCCAGCAGCCAGACCCCGGAGTATGGGACAGATGCGCAGTATTTT. It translates to CASSQTPEYGTDAQYF.

This clonotype was counted a few times. The chain combines TRBV7-2 with TRBJ1-2; perhaps TRBD1 as D (5 bases). The CDR3 loop spans 15 amino acids. V lost 1 base to trimming and J lost 4 bases, with 13 bases between them. The germline gives CDR1 SGHTA, CDR2 FQGNSA. The CDR3 loop is CASSLDEGLGYGYTF. The CDR3 DNA follows: TGTGCCAGCAGCTTAGATGAGGGGTTGGGCTATGGCTACACCTTC.

The V and J genes are TRBV4-1 and TRBJ2-1; D is uncertain. Trimming pared 0 bases from V and 13 bases from J, leaving 13 bases between. The V gene's germline CDR1 is MGHRA and CDR2 YSYEKL. The CDR3 consists of 13 residues. Written as DNA, the CDR3 is TGCGCCAGCAGCCAAGAACGGATCGGAGAACAGTTCTTC. Translated, it gives CASSQERIGEQFF.

The chain joins TRBV24-1 to TRBJ1-5; D is unresolved. This CDR3 spans 15 amino acids. V lost 3 bases, J lost 0 bases, and 8 bases lay in between. Germline loops: CDR1 KGHDR, CDR2 SFDVKD. The CDR3 nucleotides read TGTGCCACCAGTGATGGGCCGTATAGCAATCAGCCCCAGCATTTT. It is translated as CATSDGPYSNQPQHF.

CDR3: CASSPTRPFQGGAGEQYF. The CDR3 DNA sequence: TGTGCCAGCAGCCCCACAAGACCTTTCCAGGGGGGAGCGGGGGAGCAGTACTTC. The rearrangement links TRBV7-9 to TRBJ2-7; D is tentatively TRBD1 or TRBD2 (7 bases each). Germline loops: CDR1 SEHNR, CDR2 FQNEAQ (reference sequence). This CDR3 has 18 amino acids. Trimming stripped 5 bases from V and 7 bases from J, with 30 bases between.

A few counts support this clonotype. The rearrangement uses TRBV7-2 and TRBJ2-7, with 9 nucleotides matching TRBD2. CDR3 size: 15 residues. Germline V lookup: CDR1 SGHTA, CDR2 FQGNSA. The V segment lost 5 bases and the J segment 4 bases; nucleotides outside the gene matches: 9. In DNA form, the CDR3 reads TGTGCCAGCAGCCCTCAGGGGGGACTAGCTTACGAGCAGTACTTC. This gives the protein CASSPQGGLAYEQYF.

This clonotype was found a few times. The chain has TRBV4-1 and TRBJ2-7; TRBD1 matches at 9 bases. V shed 4 bases and J 5 bases; nucleotides not matched to a gene: 9. The germline gives CDR1 MGHRA, CDR2 YSYEKL. The CDR3 has 15 residues. The CDR3 coding sequence is TGCGCCAGCAGCCCAGCGACAGGGGGTATCGACGAGCAGTACTTC. It codes for CASSPATGGIDEQYF.

The chain employs TRBV7-3 and TRBJ1-1, with 9 bases fitting TRBD1. The CDR3 sequence is 15 residues long. CDR1 and CDR2 (germline): SGHTA, FQGTGA. Trimming at V came to 0 bases and at J to 8 bases, leaving 7 bases not matched to a gene. CDR3 coding DNA: TGTGCCAGCAGCTTAACGTCTGGACAGGGGAAGGAAGCTTTCTTT. Translating it yields CASSLTSGQGKEAFF.

The chain is built from TRBV4-3 and TRBJ2-7; 7 bases are a match to TRBD1. Trimming cost V 1 base and J 4 bases; bases outside gene matches: 10. Germline CDR1 LGHNA, CDR2 YSLEER. The CDR3 sequence is 16 residues long. CDR3 sequence: CASSQADRDGTYEQYF. Written as DNA, the CDR3 is TGCGCCAGCAGCCAAGCTGACAGGGATGGGACATACGAGCAGTACTTC.

V gene TRBV4-1 combines with J gene TRBJ2-5; 13 nucleotides align to TRBD2. The J call may not be correct, given that the DNA end is closer to TRBJ2-7. The CDR3 length is 20 residues. CDR1 and CDR2 (germline): MGHRA, YSYEKL. Written as DNA, the CDR3 is TGCGCCAGCAGCTTAAATCCGGGACTAGCGGGAAGGCCCCCCTACTACGAGCAGTACTTC. Translation gives CASSLNPGLAGRPPYYEQYF.

The chain carries TRBV7-2 and TRBJ2-1; D is perhaps TRBD2 (5 bases). V lost 2 bases, J lost 8 bases, and 7 bases lay in between. This CDR3 has 12 amino acids. Germline assignment: CDR1 SGHTA and CDR2 FQGNSA. The CDR3, as DNA: TGTGCCAGCAGCTTAACTAGATATGAGCAGTTCTTC. It encodes CASSLTRYEQFF.

The chain is built from TRBV25-1 and TRBJ2-5; TRBD1 matches at 8 bases. With the DNA end fitting TRBJ2-7 better, the J assignment may be wrong. The CDR3 sequence is 15 residues long. Germline V lookup: CDR1 MGHDK, CDR2 SYGVNS. The CDR3 coding sequence is TGTGCCAGCAGTGACCCCGGACAGGGAACAGACGAGCAGTACTTC. Its translation is CASSDPGQGTDEQYF.

The V gene is TRBV25-1, the J gene TRBJ1-2, with unresolved D. V was pared by 4 bases and J by 5 bases, with 8 bases between. The length of the CDR3 is 12 residues. Germline V gene data show CDR1 as MGHDK and CDR2 as SYGVNS. The CDR3 nucleotides read TGTGCCAGCAGTGTAGAAAAGTATGGCTACACCTTC. This encodes CASSVEKYGYTF.

The J gene is TRBJ1-2, the V gene TRBV20-1; D might be TRBD1 (6 bases). Trimming stripped 6 bases from V and 8 bases from J, with 22 bases between. In germline, CDR1 is DFQATT, CDR2 SNEGSKA (reference sequence). This CDR3 comprises 14 residues. The CDR3 DNA reads TGCAGTGCCGGTGGGGGGGCGAATAGAGGAGGCTACACCTTC. As protein: CSAGGGANRGGYTF.

This clonotype has a handful of counts. The CDR3 sequence: CASSLSGQGDEKLFF. The CDR3 DNA is TGCGCCAGCAGCTTGTCCGGACAGGGAGATGAAAAACTGTTTTTT. The V and J genes are TRBV5-1 and TRBJ1-4; 8 nucleotides match TRBD1. Germline V gene sequence: CDR1 SGHRS, CDR2 YFSETQ. With 1 base clipped from V and 6 bases from J, the junction kept 5 bases outside the gene matches. The CDR3 extends over 15 amino acids.